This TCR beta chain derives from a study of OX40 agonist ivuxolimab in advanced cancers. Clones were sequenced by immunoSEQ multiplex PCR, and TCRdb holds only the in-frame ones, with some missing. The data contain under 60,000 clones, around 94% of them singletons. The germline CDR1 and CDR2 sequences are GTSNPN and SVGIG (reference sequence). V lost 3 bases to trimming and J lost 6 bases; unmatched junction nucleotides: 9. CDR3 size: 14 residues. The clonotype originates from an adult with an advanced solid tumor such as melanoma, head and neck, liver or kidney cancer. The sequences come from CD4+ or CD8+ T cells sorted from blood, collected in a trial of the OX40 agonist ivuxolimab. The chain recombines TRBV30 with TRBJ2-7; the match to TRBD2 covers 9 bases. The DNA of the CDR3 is TGTGCCTGGAGCGTCCAGCGGGAGGTTTTCGAGCAGTACTTC. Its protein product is CAWSVQREVFEQYF. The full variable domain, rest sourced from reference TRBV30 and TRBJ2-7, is SQTIHQWPATLVQPVGSPLSLECTVEGTSNPNLYWYRQAAGRGLQLLFYSVGIGQISSEVPQNLSASRPQDRQFILSSKKLLLSDSGFYLCAWSVQREVFEQYFGPGTRLTVT.